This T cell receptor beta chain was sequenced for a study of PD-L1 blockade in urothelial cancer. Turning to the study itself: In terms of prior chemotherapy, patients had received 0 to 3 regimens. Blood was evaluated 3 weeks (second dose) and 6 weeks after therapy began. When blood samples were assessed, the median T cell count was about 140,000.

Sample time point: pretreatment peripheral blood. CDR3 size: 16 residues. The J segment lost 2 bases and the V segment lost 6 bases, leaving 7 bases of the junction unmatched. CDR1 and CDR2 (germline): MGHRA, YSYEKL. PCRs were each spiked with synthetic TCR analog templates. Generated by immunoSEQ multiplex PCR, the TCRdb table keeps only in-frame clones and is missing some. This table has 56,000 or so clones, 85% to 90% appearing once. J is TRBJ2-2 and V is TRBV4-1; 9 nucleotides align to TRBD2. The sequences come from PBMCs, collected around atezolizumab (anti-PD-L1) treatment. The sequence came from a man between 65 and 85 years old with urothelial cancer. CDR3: CASSQSGRTNTGELFF. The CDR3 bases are TGCGCCAGCAGTCAGAGCGGGAGGACCAACACCGGGGAGCTGTTTTTT.